This T cell receptor (beta chain) was sequenced for a study of T-cell memory formation after mild COVID-19. On this clonotype itself: The antigen remains unidentified.

MiXCR, applied by TCRdb to the 5' RACE reads, yields one record per CDR3 protein. The sample includes roughly 550,000 distinct CDR3 sequences, about a fifth seen only once; the top ten take around 13%. CDR3 length: 20 residues. Germline V gives CDR1 KGHDR, CDR2 SFDVKD. V was clipped by 3 bases and J by 0 bases, with 23 bases between them. Findings of the study overall: Some clones that responded were present in memory (sampled pre-infection), which suggests cross-reactive memory joined.

Sequencing input: PBMCs or a T cell subset sorted from them (not recorded which). The sequence came from an adult woman who had mild COVID-19 (a few samples of this study predate the infection). Cell type and time point are not known. This rearrangement joins TRBV24-1 to TRBJ2-1, with a weak D call TRBD2 (7 bases). CDR3: CATSDPVVGRGRSSYNEQFF. The DNA for the CDR3 is TGTGCCACCAGTGATCCCGTTGTGGGGCGGGGGCGTAGCTCCTACAATGAGCAGTTCTTC.